The clone carrying this T cell receptor (beta chain) was counted once. The data are from a study of blood T cell repertoires in COVID-19. Assay used: immunoSEQ multiplex PCR; TCRdb lists only in-frame clones, some missing. The profile shows over 70,000 clones, 75% to 85% of them singletons. CDR1 is SGHRS and CDR2 is YFSETQ in the germline V gene. The CDR3 loop spans 16 amino acids. V lost 0 bases and J lost 5; bases outside the gene matches: 8. The gene calls are TRBV5-1 and TRBJ1-1, with TRBD1 matching over 9 bases. What was sequenced was peripheral blood. The TCR sequence derives from a man between 65 and 85 years old who had recovered from COVID-19. The CDR3 DNA reads as TGCGCCAGCAGCTTGGGAGGGGACAGGGCGAGGACTGAAGCTTTCTTT. Translating gives CASSLGGDRARTEAFF.